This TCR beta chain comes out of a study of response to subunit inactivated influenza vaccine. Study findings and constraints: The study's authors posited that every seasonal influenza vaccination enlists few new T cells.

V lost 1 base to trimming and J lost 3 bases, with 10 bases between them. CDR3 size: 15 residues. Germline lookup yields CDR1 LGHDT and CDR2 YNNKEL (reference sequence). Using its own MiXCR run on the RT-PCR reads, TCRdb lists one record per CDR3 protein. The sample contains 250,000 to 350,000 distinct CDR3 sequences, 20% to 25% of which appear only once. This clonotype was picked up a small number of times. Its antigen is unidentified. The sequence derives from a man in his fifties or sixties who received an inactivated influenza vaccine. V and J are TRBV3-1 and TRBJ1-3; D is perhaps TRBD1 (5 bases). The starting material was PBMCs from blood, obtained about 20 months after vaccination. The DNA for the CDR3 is TGTGCCAGCAGCCAAGGACAGCAAATTGGAAACACCATATATTTT. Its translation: CASSQGQQIGNTIYF.